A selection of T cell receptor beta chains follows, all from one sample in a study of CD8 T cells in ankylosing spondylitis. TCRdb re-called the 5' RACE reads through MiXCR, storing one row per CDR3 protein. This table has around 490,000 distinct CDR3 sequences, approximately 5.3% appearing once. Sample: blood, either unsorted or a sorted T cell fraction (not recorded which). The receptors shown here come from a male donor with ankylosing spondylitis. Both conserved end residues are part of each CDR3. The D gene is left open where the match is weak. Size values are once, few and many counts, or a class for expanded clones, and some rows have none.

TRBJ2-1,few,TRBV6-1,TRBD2,TGTGCCAGCAGTCCCGGGACTAGCCGAGACAATGAGCAGTTCTTC,CASSPGTSRDNEQFF
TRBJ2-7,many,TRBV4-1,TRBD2,TGCGCCAGCAGCCTTTGGACTAGCGAGGGCTACGAGCAGTACTTC,CASSLWTSEGYEQYF
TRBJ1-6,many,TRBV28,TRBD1,TGTGCCAGCAGGGTGATGGGGACAGGGAGTAATTCACCCCTCCACTTT,CASRVMGTGSNSPLHF
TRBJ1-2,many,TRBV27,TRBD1,TGTGCCAGCAGTTCCTACTTTCGACAGGGAGCTAACTATGGCTACACCTTC,CASSSYFRQGANYGYTF
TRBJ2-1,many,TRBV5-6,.,TGTGCCAGCAGCTTGGTCGGGGTCTCCTACAATGAGCAGTTCTTC,CASSLVGVSYNEQFF
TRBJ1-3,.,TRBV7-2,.,TGTGCCAGCACGATCCGCTCTGGAAACACCATATATTTT,CASTIRSGNTIYF
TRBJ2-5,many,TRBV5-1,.,TGCGCCAGCAGCCCCCACCAAGAGACCCAGTACTTC,CASSPHQETQYF
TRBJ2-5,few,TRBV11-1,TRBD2,TGTGCCAGCAGCATACGACGGCTAATCGAGCGGGGGCAAGAGACCCAGTACTTC,CASSIRRLIERGQETQYF
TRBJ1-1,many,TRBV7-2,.,TGTGCCAGCAGCTCGACTCCGGGTCTGATCACTGAAGCTTTCTTT,CASSSTPGLITEAFF
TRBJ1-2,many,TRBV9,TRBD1,TGTGCCAGCAGCGTCCGGGACAGCAACTATGGCTACACCTTC,CASSVRDSNYGYTF
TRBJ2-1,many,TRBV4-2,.,TGTGCCAGCAGCCAAGATTTCCGCTACAATGAGCAGTTCTTC,CASSQDFRYNEQFF
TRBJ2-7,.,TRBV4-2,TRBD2,TGTGTCAGCAGCCGCTGGGTGAGATTTAGCGGGCCCTACGAGCAGTACTTC,CVSSRWVRFSGPYEQYF
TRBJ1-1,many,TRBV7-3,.,TGTGCCAGCAGCTTATCGATCGAGACTGAAGCTTTCTTT,CASSLSIETEAFF
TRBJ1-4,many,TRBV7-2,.,TGTGCCAGCAGCTTAGCAGGGGGGACATATGAAAAACTGTTTTTT,CASSLAGGTYEKLFF
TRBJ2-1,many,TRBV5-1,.,TGCGCCAGCAGCTTGGGACTAAGATACAATGAGCAGTTCTTC,CASSLGLRYNEQFF
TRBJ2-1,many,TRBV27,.,TGTGGAAGCGGGTTCTACAATGAGCAGTTCTTC,CGSGFYNEQFF
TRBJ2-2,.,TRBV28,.,TGTGCCAGCAGTCCCCCGGTACTCCCCGGGGAGCTGTTTTTT,CASSPPVLPGELFF
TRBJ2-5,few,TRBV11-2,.,TGTGCCAGCAGCTACCGACAGGTATTTCAAGAGACCCAGTACTTC,CASSYRQVFQETQYF
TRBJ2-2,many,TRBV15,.,TGTGCCACCAGCAGAGATGGACGGGGGCTGTTTTTT,CATSRDGRGLFF
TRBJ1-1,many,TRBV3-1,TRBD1,TGTGCCAGCAGCCAACGACAGGGAGGAAACACTGAAGCTTTCTTT,CASSQRQGGNTEAFF
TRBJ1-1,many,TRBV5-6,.,TGTGCCAGCAGCAATCGTGGACAGCTAAGGGGCACTGAAGCTTTCTTT,CASSNRGQLRGTEAFF
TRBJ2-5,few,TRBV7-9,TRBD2,TGTGCCAGCAGCATACTAGCGGGCACCCAAGAGACCCAGTACTTC,CASSILAGTQETQYF
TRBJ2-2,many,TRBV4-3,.,TGCGCCAGCAGCCAAGGGTACCTCACCGGGGAGCTGTTTTTT,CASSQGYLTGELFF
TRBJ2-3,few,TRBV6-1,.,TGTGCCAGCAGATCCCGGGGGGCGTCTAGCACAGATACGCAGTATTTT,CASRSRGASSTDTQYF
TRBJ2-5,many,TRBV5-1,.,TGCGCAAGCGGTAGGGGGTCCCAAGAGACCCAGTACTTC,CASGRGSQETQYF
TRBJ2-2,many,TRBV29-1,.,TGCAGCGTTGGCGGACTATACACCGGGGAGCTGTTTTTT,CSVGGLYTGELFF
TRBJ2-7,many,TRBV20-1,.,TGCAGTGCTAGTCACCAGGGACTCTACGAGCAGTACTTC,CSASHQGLYEQYF
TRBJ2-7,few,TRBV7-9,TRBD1,TGTGCCAGCAGCTTAAGGGACAGGATCCACGAGCAGTACTTC,CASSLRDRIHEQYF
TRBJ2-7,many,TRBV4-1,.,TGCGCCAGCAGCCTCCAGCCCCTAATGGACGGACCCCTGTACGAGCAGTACTTC,CASSLQPLMDGPLYEQYF
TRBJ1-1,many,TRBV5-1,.,TGCGCCAGCAGCTTCGGGAGGGCTTTCTTT,CASSFGRAFF
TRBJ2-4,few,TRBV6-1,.,TGTGCCAGCAGTGACCGGGTCTTAGCCAAAAACATTCAGTACTTC,CASSDRVLAKNIQYF
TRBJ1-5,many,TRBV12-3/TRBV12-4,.,TGTGCCAGCAGTTTACCCAGGGGAAATCAGCCCCAGCATTTT,CASSLPRGNQPQHF
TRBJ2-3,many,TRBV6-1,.,TGTGCCAGCAGAACCTTCCGGATTGGCCTATCAGGCACAGATACGCAGTATTTT,CASRTFRIGLSGTDTQYF
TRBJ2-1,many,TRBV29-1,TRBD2,TGCAGCCTCAGAACCCTAGCGGGAGGATCAAAGGGCAATGAGCAGTTCTTC,CSLRTLAGGSKGNEQFF
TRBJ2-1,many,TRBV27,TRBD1,TGTGCCAGCAGGCGGGACAGGGGTAATGAGCAGTTCTTC,CASRRDRGNEQFF
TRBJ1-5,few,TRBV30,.,TGTGCCTGGAGTGTACACAAGGATCAGCCCCAGCATTTT,CAWSVHKDQPQHF
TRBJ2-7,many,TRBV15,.,TGTGCCACCAGCAGAGAAGTCGGGACATACGAGCAGTACTTC,CATSREVGTYEQYF
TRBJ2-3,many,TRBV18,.,TGTGCCAGCGAGGGGTCCCAGGAACTTATCGATACGCAGTATTTT,CASEGSQELIDTQYF
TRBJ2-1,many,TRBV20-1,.,TGCAGTGCCAGTCCAGCGGCTACCATGTACAATGAGCAGTTCTTC,CSASPAATMYNEQFF
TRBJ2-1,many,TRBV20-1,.,TGCAGTGCTAGAGTCTGGGGGACTCAACTGATCTTC,CSARVWGTQLIF
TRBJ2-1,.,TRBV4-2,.,TGTGCCATGAGCCCTGGGGGACTGTCCTACAATGAGCAGTTCTTC,CAMSPGGLSYNEQFF
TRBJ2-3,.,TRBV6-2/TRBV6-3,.,TGTACCAGCGTTGAACCCCCGGGGGTGTCGGATACGCAGTATTTT,CTSVEPPGVSDTQYF
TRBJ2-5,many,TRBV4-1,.,TGCGCCAGCAGCCAAGTTGGAGTGACCCAGTACTTC,CASSQVGVTQYF
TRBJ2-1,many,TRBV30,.,TGTGCCTGGAGTCGGAAGGGCGGCGATGAGCAGTTCTTC,CAWSRKGGDEQFF
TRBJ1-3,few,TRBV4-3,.,TGCGCCAGCAGCCAAGATGCCATAGGGGGAAACACCATATATTTT,CASSQDAIGGNTIYF
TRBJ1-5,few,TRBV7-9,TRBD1,TGTGCCAGCAGCTTAGGCGGGACAGGGTCTGGACAGCCCCAGCATTTT,CASSLGGTGSGQPQHF
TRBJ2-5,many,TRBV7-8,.,TGTGCCAGCAGCTTAGAGTTCAGGGGTTCCCTCCAAGAGACCCAGTACTTC,CASSLEFRGSLQETQYF